What follows are 26 T cell receptor beta chains derived from one specimen sequenced in a study of regulatory T cells in long-lasting Graves disease. Time point meaning: newly diagnosed GD, antithyroid drugs for less than 3 months. Isolated PBMC RNA provided the starting material for the TCR library. Library construction for TCR beta used iRepertoire HTBI primers and Arm-PCR of CDR3 regions. TCRdb reanalysed the multiplex PCR reads using MiXCR and keeps one entry per CDR3 protein. The sample gives approximately 490,000 distinct CDR3 sequences, 15% to 20% of which show up once; roughly an eighth is in the top ten. The same data also contributed to another study, on T cells in Graves' hyperthyroidism and ophthalmopathy.

The sequenced sample was peripheral blood mononuclear cells (PBMCs), obtained at new diagnosis, from a patient treated with antithyroid drugs. The receptor source for this set is a man aged 35 to 55 with Graves disease.

This clonotype was seen more than once but under ten times. This rearrangement joins TRBV30 to TRBJ2-6; 10 bases agree with TRBD1. This CDR3 has 16 amino acids. CDR1 GTSNPN and CDR2 SVGIG come from the germline V gene (reference sequence). Germline trimming cut 2 bases from V and 2 bases from J; bases unmatched to any gene: 3. The CDR3, as DNA: TGTGCCTGGAGTACAGGACAGGGGGCTGGGGCCAACGTCCTGACTTTC. This sequence encodes CAWSTGQGAGANVLTF.

The chain is built from TRBV12-3 or TRBV12-4 and TRBJ1-6; 8 bases are a match to TRBD1. Losses at the gene ends were 7 bases for V and 6 bases for J; bases not matched to a gene: 5. The CDR3 sequence is 14 residues long. The CDR3 loop is CASNDRGGNSPLHF. The CDR3, as DNA: TGTGCCAGCAATGACAGGGGAGGTAATTCACCCCTCCACTTT.

At least ten counts were recorded for this clonotype. The DNA of the CDR3 is TGTGCCTGGAGTGGTACCCTCGTAGGGCAGTTCTTC. It encodes CAWSGTLVGQFF. This rearrangement joins TRBV30 to TRBJ2-1; unclear D gene. The V gene's germline CDR1 is GTSNPN and CDR2 SVGIG (reference sequence). V gave up 1 base and J gave up 12 bases, with 13 bases separating them. This CDR3 has 12 amino acids.

In its sample, this clonotype was seen many times. The chain links TRBV12-3 or TRBV12-4 to TRBJ2-7, with 7 nucleotides matching TRBD2. The CDR3 spans 16 residues. The ends lost 4 bases at V and 1 base at J; junction bases unmatched: 10. The CDR3 nucleotides read TGTGCCAGCAGTTACGGGTCGGGCGGGAGATCCTACGAGCAGTACTTC. Translating gives CASSYGSGGRSYEQYF.

The chain carries TRBV9 and TRBJ2-4; D remains ambiguous. Trimming left V 4 bases short and J 0 bases short, with 14 bases between. CDR1 SGDLS and CDR2 YYNGEE come from the germline V gene. The CDR3 has 16 residues. The CDR3 spells CASSPQLPGAKNIQYF. CDR3 nucleotides: TGTGCCAGCAGCCCCCAATTGCCGGGAGCCAAAAACATTCAGTACTTC. The full variable domain, in which reference TRBV9 and TRBJ2-4 provide the parts outside the CDR3, is DSGVTQTPKHLITATGQRVTLRCSPRSGDLSVYWYQQSLDQGLQFLIQYYNGEERAKGNILERFSAQQFPDLHSELNLSSLELGDSALYFCASSPQLPGAKNIQYFGAGTRLSVL.

The chain combines TRBV7-2 with TRBJ2-1, with 8 nucleotides matching TRBD2. Germline V gene sequence: CDR1 SGHTA, CDR2 FQGNSA. There are 15 residues in the CDR3. Trimming took 2 bases from V and 7 from J; bases not matched to a gene: 7. The CDR3 DNA sequence: TGTGCCAGCAGCTTACCGGGAGGGCCAAGGAATGAGCAGTTCTTC. Amino acid sequence: CASSLPGGPRNEQFF.

This clonotype has a count of ten or more. The chain recombines TRBV24-1 with TRBJ2-7; 7 nucleotides agree with TRBD1. Trimming took 3 bases from V and 3 from J; bases not matched to a gene: 7. CDR3 length equals 15 residues. CDR1 and CDR2 from the germline V gene are KGHDR and SFDVKD. The CDR3, as DNA: TGTGCCACCAGTGATCATCCGGGACAGAGCTACGAGCAGTACTTC. It codes for CATSDHPGQSYEQYF.

This clonotype was counted at least ten times. The V and J genes are TRBV30 and TRBJ1-2; D gene uncertain. This CDR3 spans 9 amino acids. Germline V gene lookup returns CDR1 GTSNPN and CDR2 SVGIG (reference sequence). Trimming left V 7 bases short and J 6 bases short, with 6 bases between. CDR3 nucleotide sequence: TGTGCCTTCGGGGATGGCTACACCTTC. This gives the protein CAFGDGYTF. The full variable domain, in which reference TRBV30 and TRBJ1-2 provide the parts outside the CDR3, is SQTIHQWPATLVQPVGSPLSLECTVEGTSNPNLYWYRQAAGRGLQLLFYSVGIGQISSEVPQNLSASRPQDRQFILSSKKLLLSDSGFYLCAFGDGYTFGSGTRLTVV.

This clonotype turned up a few times. CDR3 sequence reads: CSVTGGSEQYF. The CDR3 DNA reads as TGCAGCGTCACCGGGGGGTCCGAGCAGTACTTC. The genes are TRBV29-1 and TRBJ2-7; 7 bases fit TRBD2. The CDR3 contains 11 residues. Germline trimming cut 6 bases from V and 6 bases from J; bases unmatched to any gene: 5. Per the germline V gene, CDR1 is SQVTM and CDR2 is ANQGSEA.

Note on this clonotype: It differs at one base from a far larger clone, so likely a read error. The chain uses TRBV11-1 and TRBJ1-5; D is unclear. Germline V gene lookup returns CDR1 SGHAT and CDR2 FQDESV (reference sequence). The CDR3 has 13 residues. The CDR3 here is CVSSLNSNQPQHF. DNA for the CDR3: TGTGTCAGCAGCTTGAATAGCAATCAGCCCCAGCATTTT.

The table lists this clonotype with many counts. J is TRBJ1-1 and V is TRBV20-1; 7 positions agree with TRBD1. Looked up from germline, CDR1 is DFQATT and CDR2 is SNEGSKA (reference sequence). This CDR3 spans 16 amino acids. Losses at the gene ends were 6 bases for V and 1 base for J; bases not matched to a gene: 14. The CDR3 nucleotides are TGCAGTGCGAGTTCCCCACAGGGGAAATCGAACACTGAAGCTTTCTTT. Protein product: CSASSPQGKSNTEAFF.

This clonotype was observed a few times. Relative to the germline gene, one junction end is altered; a read error may explain this. DNA of the CDR3: TGTGCCAGCAGCCCTATCTGGGGGTACAATGGGCAGTTCTTC. This gives the protein CASSPIWGYNGQFF. The genes are TRBV3-1 and TRBJ2-1; either TRBD1 or TRBD2 may fit D (5 bases each). The CDR3 is made up of 14 amino acids. CDR1 is LGHDT, CDR2 YNNKEL, per germline (reference sequence).

The chain has TRBV4-2 and TRBJ1-1; D not certain. CDR3 size: 15 residues. Germline values: CDR1 LGHNA, CDR2 YNFKEQ. The V end was cut by 1 base, the J end by 10 bases, with 19 bases between. DNA of the CDR3: TGTGCCAGCAGCCAAGCGCATCAGCCCGAGTATAGAGCTTTCTTT. Translated, it gives CASSQAHQPEYRAFF.

A note on this clonotype: A much larger clone lies one base from this, so it may be a read error. This chain uses TRBV7-6 with TRBJ2-3; tentative D call: TRBD2 (5 bases). From germline, CDR1 is SGHVS and CDR2 FNYEAQ. This CDR3 comprises 16 residues. The CDR3 here is CAGSLAHPGSTDTQYF. The CDR3 DNA reads as TGTGCCGGCAGCTTAGCGCATCCAGGAAGCACAGATACGCAGTATTTT.

The genes are TRBV7-8 and TRBJ2-1, with 13 bases lining up with TRBD2. V lost 5 bases to trimming and J lost 8 bases; unmatched junction nucleotides: 9. Germline V gene lookup returns CDR1 SGHVS and CDR2 FQNEAQ. The CDR3 covers 16 residues. CDR3 region: CASSHGTSGIVDEQFF. For the CDR3, the DNA is TGTGCCAGCAGCCACGGGACTAGCGGGATAGTTGATGAGCAGTTCTTC.

This sequence joins TRBV6-1 and TRBJ1-2; the D gene is possibly TRBD1 (5 bases). The V end was cut by 8 bases, the J end by 4 bases, with 20 bases between. CDR3 length: 15 amino acids. CDR1 and CDR2 from the germline V gene are MNHNS and SASEGT. CDR3 sequence reads: CASGISPGNSYGYTF. The DNA for the CDR3 is TGTGCCAGCGGCATCTCCCCAGGGAACTCCTATGGCTACACCTTC.

This clonotype was detected ten times or more. V and J are TRBV15 and TRBJ2-4; D may be TRBD2 (6 bases). Looked up from germline, CDR1 is LNHNV and CDR2 is YYDKDF (reference sequence). V dropped 5 bases and J dropped 7 bases, with 18 bases sitting between them. This CDR3 has 15 residues. Here the CDR3 reads CATSGDFGAENIQYF. CDR3 bases: TGTGCCACCAGCGGGGACTTTGGGGCCGAGAACATTCAGTACTTC.

This clonotype was picked up many times. The chain has TRBV2 and TRBJ2-1, with no clear D. Germline CDR1 reads SNHLY; CDR2 reads FYNNEI. The CDR3 runs 14 residues. V shed 6 bases and J shed 1 base, with 10 bases lying between them. The DNA of the CDR3 is TGTGCCAGCAGCCGCCGCGGTTCCTACAATGAGCAGTTCTTC. Translated: CASSRRGSYNEQFF.

In the case of this clonotype: Here the CDR3 omits its conserved ending phenylalanine or tryptophan, so a read error is the likely source. This chain joins TRBV5-1 and TRBJ2-7, with TRBD1 matching 7 bases. The germline V gene has CDR1 SGHRS and CDR2 YFSETQ. V shed 0 bases, J shed 2 bases, and the junction held 2 bases outside the gene matches. This CDR3 has 14 amino acids. In DNA form, the CDR3 reads TGCGCCAGCAGCTTGGGGGACAGAACCTACGAGCAGTACTCC. It encodes CASSLGDRTYEQYS.

The table lists this clonotype with a few counts. V and J are TRBV27 and TRBJ1-5; D possibly corresponds to TRBD1 (6 bases). This CDR3 spans 13 amino acids. Trimming shortened V by 6 bases and J by 3 bases, and 9 bases separated the two germline ends. Germline V gives CDR1 MNHEY, CDR2 SMNVEV (reference sequence). CDR3 coding DNA: TGTGCCAGCAGCAGGGACAACAATCAGCCCCAGCATTTT. It codes for CASSRDNNQPQHF.

The V gene is TRBV6-2 or TRBV6-3, the J gene TRBJ2-1; TRBD2 matches 8 bases. Germline V gene sequence: CDR1 MNHEY, CDR2 SVGEGT. This CDR3 region has 14 residues. J gave up 9 bases and V 7 bases, and 11 bases lay outside the gene matches. CDR3 DNA: TGTGCCAGCAATGAGTGGTCGGCGGGAGGTGAGCAGTTCTTC. It yields the protein CASNEWSAGGEQFF.

This clonotype was counted at least ten times. J is TRBJ1-5 and V is TRBV30; D is uncertain. The germline V and J ends were trimmed by 1 base and 2 bases, with 6 bases remaining between them. The length of the CDR3 is 13 residues. Germline V gene sequence: CDR1 GTSNPN, CDR2 SVGIG (reference sequence). The CDR3 DNA is TGTGCCTGGAGTGACAGACGCAATCAGCCCCAGCATTTT. As protein: CAWSDRRNQPQHF.

As regards this clonotype: This sequence may be a read error, since a much larger clone differs from it by one base. V gene TRBV11-2 combines with J gene TRBJ1-2, with D uncertain. V lost 0 bases to trimming and J lost 3 bases, with 8 bases between them. There are 14 residues in the CDR3. Per the germline V gene, CDR1 is SGHAT and CDR2 is FQNNGV. The CDR3 nucleotides read TGTGCCAGCAGCTTAGACGGTGTGTACTATGGCTACACCTTC. Amino acids: CASSLDGVYYGYTF.

This clonotype was counted between two and nine times. The chain employs TRBV12-5 and TRBJ2-7; the D gene is possibly TRBD2 (6 bases). The CDR3 has 12 residues. Trimming stripped 4 bases from V and 4 bases from J, with 8 bases between. Germline V CDR1 and CDR2: LGHNT, FRNRAP. The CDR3 DNA is TGTGCTAGTGGTTCCGGGGGTTACGAGCAGTACTTC. Protein product: CASGSGGYEQYF.

This rearrangement joins TRBV6-5 to TRBJ2-1, with 13 nucleotides matching TRBD2. The CDR3 loop spans 17 amino acids. Germline CDR1 is MNHEY and CDR2 is SVGAGI. V lost 2 bases, J lost 6 bases, and 7 bases stayed unmatched. CDR3 amino acids: CASSYRTSGSWSNEQFF. In DNA, the CDR3 is TGTGCCAGCAGTTACCGGACTAGCGGGAGCTGGAGCAATGAGCAGTTCTTC.

This clonotype was seen ten or more times. V is TRBV10-1 and J is TRBJ1-1; no clear D gene. V shed 4 bases and J shed 0 bases, with 9 bases lying between them. The CDR3 is made up of 14 amino acids. Germline-derived CDR1 and CDR2 are WNHNN and SYGVQD (reference sequence). CDR3 loop: CASSAEGLNTEAFF. In DNA, the CDR3 is TGCGCCAGCAGTGCGGAGGGTCTGAACACTGAAGCTTTCTTT.